This is a list of T cell receptor beta chains from one sample in a study of blood T cell repertoires in COVID-19. The table came from immunoSEQ multiplex PCR; TCRdb's copy has only in-frame clones and leaves some out. The data contain around 98,000 clones, 65% to 90% of them singletons. Sequences were obtained from peripheral blood. These receptors originate from a man aged 65 to 79 with active or convalescent COVID-19. The CDR3 runs from the conserved cysteine through the conserved F or W. D genes are given only for firm matches. Size values are once, few and many counts, or a class for expanded clones, and some rows have none.

>-|TRBJ1-5|TRBV5-1|once
CASNEGPGQPQHF
TGCGCCAGCAACGAGGGCCCGGGTCAGCCCCAGCATTTT
>-|TRBJ2-1|TRBV6-6|-
CASSFSSGAYNEQFF
TGTGCCAGCAGTTTCTCAAGCGGAGCCTACAATGAGCAGTTCTTC
>TRBD1|TRBJ2-7|TRBV3-1/TRBV3-2|-
CASSRTGGSYEQYF
TGTGCCAGCAGCCGCACAGGGGGCAGCTACGAGCAGTACTTC
>-|TRBJ2-3|TRBV2|-
CASRGGLASDTQYF
TGTGCCAGCAGAGGTGGTCTAGCTTCAGATACGCAGTATTTT
>-|TRBJ2-3|TRBV4-1|-
CASSQVAGLRTPDTQYF
TGCGCCAGCAGCCAAGTTGCGGGGTTGAGGACCCCAGATACGCAGTATTTT
>TRBD1|TRBJ1-6|TRBV6-5|-
CASSYSRTGFNSPLHF
TGTGCCAGCAGTTACAGTCGGACAGGCTTTAATTCACCCCTCCACTTT
>-|TRBJ2-3|TRBV5-1|-
CASSLGGTDTQYF
TGCGCCAGCAGCCTCGGAGGGACAGATACGCAGTATTTT
>TRBD1|TRBJ1-3|TRBV19|-
CASSPGDSRSGNTIYF
TGTGCCAGTAGTCCGGGGGACAGCCGCTCTGGAAACACCATATATTTT
>-|TRBJ1-2|TRBV11-2|-
CASSLGRDYYGYTF
TGTGCCAGCAGCTTAGGGCGGGATTACTATGGCTACACCTTC
>TRBD1|TRBJ1-5|TRBV2|-
CASRTGVSNQPQHF
TGTGCCAGCAGGACAGGGGTTAGCAATCAGCCCCAGCATTTT
>TRBD1|TRBJ2-7|TRBV6-5|-
CASRVPGQGFEQYF
TGTGCCAGCAGAGTGCCGGGACAGGGGTTCGAGCAGTACTTC
>-|TRBJ1-1|TRBV11-3|-
CASSLSGMNTEAFF
TGTGCCAGCAGCTTATCGGGGATGAACACTGAAGCTTTCTTT
>TRBD1|TRBJ2-7|TRBV6-5|-
CASKTGLSSYEQYF
TGTGCCAGCAAGACAGGGTTGAGCTCCTACGAGCAGTACTTC
>-|TRBJ2-3|TRBV29-1|-
CSAESVMDTQYF
TGCAGCGCAGAGAGTGTCATGGATACGCAGTATTTT
>-|TRBJ2-3|TRBV9|-
CASTLGGMGTDTQYF
TGTGCCAGCACCCTAGGGGGAATGGGCACAGATACGCAGTATTTT
>-|TRBJ1-5|TRBV20-1|-
CSASGGSQPQHF
TGCAGTGCTAGTGGAGGTTCCCAGCCCCAGCATTTT
>-|TRBJ2-5|TRBV7-9|-
CASSTSSETQYF
TGTGCCAGCAGTACTAGCTCAGAGACCCAGTACTTC
>TRBD1|TRBJ1-2|TRBV11-3|-
CASSLDRTGDLHGYTF
TGTGCCAGCAGCTTAGATCGGACAGGGGACCTACATGGCTACACCTTC
>-|TRBJ1-2|TRBV7-8|-
CASSFQQGGYTF
TGTGCCAGCAGCTTTCAACAGGGTGGCTACACCTTC
>-|TRBJ2-2|TRBV9|-
CASSVAQQWNTGELFF
TGTGCCAGCAGCGTAGCCCAACAGTGGAACACCGGGGAGCTGTTTTTT
>-|TRBJ2-7|TRBV2|-
CASSENPTGTYEQYF
TGTGCCAGCAGTGAAAACCCAACAGGTACCTACGAGCAGTACTTC
>-|TRBJ2-2|TRBV5-1|-
CASSPNPRTGWRGGELFF
TGCGCCAGCAGCCCAAACCCACGGACTGGGTGGCGTGGCGGGGAGCTGTTTTTT
>TRBD1|TRBJ1-2|TRBV18|-
CASSPSLGDRGGYTF
TGTGCCAGCTCACCGTCCCTCGGTGACAGGGGAGGCTACACCTTC
>TRBD2|TRBJ2-3|TRBV6-5|-
CASSSTGTSRTDTQYF
TGTGCCAGCAGTTCCACCGGGACTAGCCGCACAGATACGCAGTATTTT
>-|TRBJ2-1|TRBV11-2|-
CASSAHPGDEQFF
TGTGCCAGCAGCGCCCACCCGGGGGATGAGCAGTTCTTC
>TRBD1|TRBJ2-7|TRBV5-6|once
CASRKTGLYEQYF
TGTGCCAGCAGAAAGACAGGGCTCTACGAGCAGTACTTC
>-|TRBJ1-4|TRBV20-1|-
CSASEPNRRATNEKLFF
TGCAGTGCTAGTGAACCCAACAGGAGAGCAACTAATGAAAAACTGTTTTTT
>-|TRBJ1-2|TRBV4-1|few
CASSQDHQAYGYTF
TGCGCCAGCAGCCAAGATCACCAGGCCTATGGCTACACCTTC
>-|TRBJ1-4|TRBV27|-
CASSFRPPLDRIVEKLFF
TGTGCCAGCAGTTTCCGGCCCCCTCTGGACAGAATAGTTGAAAAACTGTTTTTT
>TRBD1|TRBJ1-5|TRBV2|few
CASSADRGNQPQHF
TGTGCCAGCAGTGCCGACAGGGGCAATCAGCCCCAGCATTTT
>-|TRBJ1-1|TRBV7-9|-
CASSLDAYTEAFF
TGTGCCAGCAGCTTAGATGCGTACACTGAAGCTTTCTTT
>-|TRBJ1-2|TRBV4-1|-
CASSQEWREKANYGYTF
TGCGCCAGCAGCCAAGAGTGGAGGGAGAAGGCTAACTATGGCTACACCTTC
>TRBD1|TRBJ1-6|TRBV6-5|-
CASSYLGQGDSPLHF
TGTGCCAGCAGTTACTTGGGACAGGGGGATTCACCCCTCCACTTT
>TRBD2|TRBJ2-1|TRBV7-6|once
CASSLPGLAADNEQFF
TGTGCCAGCAGCTTGCCCGGACTAGCGGCGGACAATGAGCAGTTCTTC
>-|TRBJ2-7|TRBV5-6|-
CASRSGPRAGDEQYF
TGTGCCAGCAGGTCCGGGCCTAGGGCAGGGGACGAGCAGTACTTC
>-|TRBJ2-1|TRBV5-1|-
CASSFDQTYNEQFF
TGCGCCAGCAGCTTCGATCAGACCTACAATGAGCAGTTCTTC
>-|TRBJ2-5|TRBV9|-
CASGSRYQETQYF
TGTGCCAGCGGCTCCCGATACCAAGAGACCCAGTACTTC
>TRBD1|TRBJ1-2|TRBV12-3/TRBV12-4|-
CASSSGGYGYTF
TGTGCCAGCAGCTCAGGGGGCTATGGCTACACCTTC
>TRBD1|TRBJ1-6|TRBV5-4|-
CASSGQGSSPLHF
TGTGCCAGCAGTGGACAGGGAAGCTCACCCCTCCACTTT
>-|TRBJ1-1|TRBV30|-
CAWDLNTEAFF
TGTGCCTGGGACCTAAACACTGAAGCTTTCTTT
>-|TRBJ2-7|TRBV6-2/TRBV6-3|-
CASSSSSGYYEQYF
TGTGCCAGCAGTTCGAGTAGCGGATACTACGAGCAGTACTTC
>TRBD2|TRBJ2-3|TRBV5-1|-
CASSLPLAGGGDTQYF
TGCGCCAGCAGCTTGCCGCTGGCTGGCGGGGGTGATACGCAGTATTTT
>-|TRBJ1-1|TRBV30|-
CAWSVRDTEAFF
TGTGCCTGGAGTGTACGGGACACTGAAGCTTTCTTT
>TRBD1|TRBJ2-1|TRBV12-3/TRBV12-4|many
CASTTRGQNEQFF
TGTGCCAGCACCACTAGGGGGCAGAATGAGCAGTTCTTC
>-|TRBJ1-1|TRBV12-3/TRBV12-4|-
CASSHGDPTEAFF
TGTGCCAGCAGTCATGGAGATCCCACTGAAGCTTTCTTT
>-|TRBJ2-3|TRBV27|-
CASSDTYRGYTDTQYF
TGTGCCAGCAGCGATACTTATCGGGGGTACACAGATACGCAGTATTTT
>TRBD2|TRBJ2-1|TRBV14|-
CASSQLAGPYNEQFF
TGTGCCAGCAGCCAACTAGCGGGACCCTACAATGAGCAGTTCTTC
>-|TRBJ2-2|TRBV2|-
CASSEDNVNTGELFF
TGTGCCAGCAGTGAAGACAATGTGAACACCGGGGAGCTGTTTTTT
>TRBD2|TRBJ2-5|TRBV6-5|-
CASSYRSGGGTQYF
TGTGCCAGCAGTTACCGCAGCGGGGGGGGGACCCAGTACTTC
>TRBD1|TRBJ1-4|TRBV7-2|-
CASSIRGGTNEKLFF
TGTGCCAGCAGCATCCGAGGGGGCACTAATGAAAAACTGTTTTTT
>-|TRBJ2-5|TRBV20-1|-
CSAGEETQYF
TGCAGTGCAGGGGAAGAGACCCAGTACTTC
>TRBD2|TRBJ2-3|TRBV6-5|-
CASSYGASGEDTQYF
TGTGCCAGCAGTTACGGGGCTAGCGGGGAAGATACGCAGTATTTT
>-|TRBJ2-3|TRBV5-4|-
CASSFGRGLPDTQYF
TGTGCCAGCAGCTTCGGCAGGGGTTTGCCAGATACGCAGTATTTT